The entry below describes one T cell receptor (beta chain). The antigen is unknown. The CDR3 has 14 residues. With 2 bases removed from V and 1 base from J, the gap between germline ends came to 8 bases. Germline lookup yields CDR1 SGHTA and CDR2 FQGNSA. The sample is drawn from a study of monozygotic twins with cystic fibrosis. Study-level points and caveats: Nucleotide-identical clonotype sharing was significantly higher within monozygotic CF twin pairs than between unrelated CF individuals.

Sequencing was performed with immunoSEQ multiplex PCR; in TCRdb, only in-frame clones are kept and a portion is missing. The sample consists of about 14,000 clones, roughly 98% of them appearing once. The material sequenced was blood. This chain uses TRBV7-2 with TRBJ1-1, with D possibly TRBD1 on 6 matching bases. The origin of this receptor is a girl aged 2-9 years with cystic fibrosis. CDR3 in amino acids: CASSLQGTNTEAFF. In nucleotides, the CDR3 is TGTGCCAGCAGCTTACAGGGGACGAACACTGAAGCTTTCTTT.